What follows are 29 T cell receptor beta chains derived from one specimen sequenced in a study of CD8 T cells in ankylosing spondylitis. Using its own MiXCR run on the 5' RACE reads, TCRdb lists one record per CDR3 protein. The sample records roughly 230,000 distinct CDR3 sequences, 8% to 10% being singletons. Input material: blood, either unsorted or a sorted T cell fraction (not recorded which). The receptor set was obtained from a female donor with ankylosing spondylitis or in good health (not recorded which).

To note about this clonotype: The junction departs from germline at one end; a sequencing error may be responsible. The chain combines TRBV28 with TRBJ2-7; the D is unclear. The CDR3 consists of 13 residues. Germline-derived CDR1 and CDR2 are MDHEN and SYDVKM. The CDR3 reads CATHTEKPYAQYF. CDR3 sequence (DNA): TGTGCCACACACACGGAAAAGCCCTACGCGCAGTACTTC.

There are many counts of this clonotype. Here the CDR3 reads CSARDGGQGLSGNTIYF. Here the CDR3 DNA reads TGCAGTGCTAGAGATGGGGGACAGGGGCTTTCTGGAAACACCATATATTTT. The rearrangement uses TRBV20-1 and TRBJ1-3, with 10 bases aligning to TRBD1. V lost 0 bases to trimming and J lost 1 base; unmatched junction nucleotides: 6. CDR3 length: 17 amino acids. The V gene's germline CDR1 is DFQATT and CDR2 SNEGSKA (reference sequence).

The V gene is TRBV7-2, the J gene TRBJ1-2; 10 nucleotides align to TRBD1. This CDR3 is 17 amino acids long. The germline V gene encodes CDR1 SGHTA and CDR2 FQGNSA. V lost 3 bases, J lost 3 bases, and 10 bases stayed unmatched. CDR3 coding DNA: TGTGCCAGCAGCTTCCAAACGGGACAGGGGCTCCACTATGGCTACACCTTC. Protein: CASSFQTGQGLHYGYTF.

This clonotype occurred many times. The CDR3 bases are TGTGCCAGCAGCCCCTGGACATCTCCCTACAATGAGCAGTTCTTC. It translates to CASSPWTSPYNEQFF. This chain uses TRBV5-6 with TRBJ2-1; TRBD1 might be the D (5 bases). This CDR3 is 15 amino acids long. Trimming cost V 4 bases and J 2 bases, with 13 bases left between them. The germline V gene has CDR1 SGHDT and CDR2 YYEEEE. The full variable domain, completed using reference TRBV5-6 and TRBJ2-1, is DAGVTQSPTHLIKTRGQQVTLRCSPKSGHDTVSWYQQALGQGPQFIFQYYEEEERQRGNFPDRFSGHQFPNYSSELNVNALLLGDSALYLCASSPWTSPYNEQFFGPGTRLTVL.

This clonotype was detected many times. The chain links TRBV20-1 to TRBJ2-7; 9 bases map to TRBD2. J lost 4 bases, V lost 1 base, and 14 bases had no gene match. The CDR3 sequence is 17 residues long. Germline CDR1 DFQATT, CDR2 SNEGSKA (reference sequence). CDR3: CSARGYPGGLAEYEQYF. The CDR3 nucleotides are TGCAGTGCTAGAGGGTATCCTGGGGGACTAGCTGAATACGAGCAGTACTTC.

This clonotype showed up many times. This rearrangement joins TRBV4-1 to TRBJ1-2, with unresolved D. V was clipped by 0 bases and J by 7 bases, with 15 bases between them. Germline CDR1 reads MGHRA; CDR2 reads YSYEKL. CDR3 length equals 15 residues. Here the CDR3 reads CASSQDSEGSLGYTF. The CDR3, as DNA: TGCGCCAGCAGCCAAGATAGCGAGGGCTCACTTGGCTACACCTTC.

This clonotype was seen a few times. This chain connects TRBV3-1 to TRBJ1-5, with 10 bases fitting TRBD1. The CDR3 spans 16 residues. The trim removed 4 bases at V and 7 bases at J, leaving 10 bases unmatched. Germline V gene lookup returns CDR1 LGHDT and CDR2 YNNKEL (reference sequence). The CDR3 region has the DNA TGTGCCAGCAGCCCCCACTCCGGGACAGGGGTACAGCCCCAGCATTTT. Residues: CASSPHSGTGVQPQHF.

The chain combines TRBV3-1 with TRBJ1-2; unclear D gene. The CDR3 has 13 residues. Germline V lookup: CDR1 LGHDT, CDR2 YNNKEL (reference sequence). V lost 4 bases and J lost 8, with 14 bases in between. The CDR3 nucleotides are TGTGCCAGCAGCCCCACCTCAGCAGTGGGCTACACCTTC. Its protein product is CASSPTSAVGYTF.

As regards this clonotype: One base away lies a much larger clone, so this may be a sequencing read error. This chain's CDR3 is CVTRGGRAADTQYF. As DNA, the CDR3 is TGTGTCACCCGGGGCGGGAGGGCGGCAGATACGCAGTATTTT. The rearrangement links TRBV10-3 to TRBJ2-3; 9 nucleotides match TRBD2. The germline CDR1 and CDR2 sequences are ENHRY and SYGVKD. CDR3 length equals 14 residues.

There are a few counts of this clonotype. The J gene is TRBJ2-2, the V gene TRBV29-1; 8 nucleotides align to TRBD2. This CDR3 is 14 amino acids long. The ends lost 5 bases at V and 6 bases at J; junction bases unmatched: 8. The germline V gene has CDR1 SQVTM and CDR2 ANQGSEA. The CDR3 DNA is TGCAGCGTTTGTCCGGGACTAGAGGCCGGGGAGCTGTTTTTT. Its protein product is CSVCPGLEAGELFF.

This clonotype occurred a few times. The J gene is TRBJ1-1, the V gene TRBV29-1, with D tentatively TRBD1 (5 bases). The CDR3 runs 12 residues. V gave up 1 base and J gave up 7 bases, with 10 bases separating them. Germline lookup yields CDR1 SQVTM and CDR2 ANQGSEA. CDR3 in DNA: TGCAGCGTTGAAGCCGACGACAGTGAAGCTTTCTTT. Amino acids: CSVEADDSEAFF.

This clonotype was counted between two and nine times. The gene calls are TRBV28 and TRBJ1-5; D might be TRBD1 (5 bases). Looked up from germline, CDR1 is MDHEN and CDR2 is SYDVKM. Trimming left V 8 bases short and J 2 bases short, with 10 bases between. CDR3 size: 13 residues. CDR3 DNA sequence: TGTGCCAGCGGGGGGGATCGCAATCAGCCCCAGCATTTT. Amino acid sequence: CASGGDRNQPQHF.

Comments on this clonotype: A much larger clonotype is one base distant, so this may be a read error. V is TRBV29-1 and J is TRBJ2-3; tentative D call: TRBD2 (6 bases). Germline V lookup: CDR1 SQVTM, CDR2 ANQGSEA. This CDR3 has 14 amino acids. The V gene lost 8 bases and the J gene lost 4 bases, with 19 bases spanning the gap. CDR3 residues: CSLGDGASADTQYF. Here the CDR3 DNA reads TGCAGCCTTGGGGACGGAGCTAGCGCAGATACGCAGTATTTT.

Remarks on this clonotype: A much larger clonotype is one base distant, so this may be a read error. The DNA for the CDR3 is TGTGCCGCCAGCAGAGAGGCCGGTTGGGGGCGGCCTTCAATGAAAAACATGGGAGCTGAAAAACTGTTTTTT. Protein product: CAASREAGWGRPSMKNMGAEKLFF. The chain couples TRBV15 to TRBJ1-4; D is perhaps TRBD1 (6 bases). CDR3 size: 24 residues. Germline V lookup: CDR1 LNHNV, CDR2 YYDKDF (reference sequence).

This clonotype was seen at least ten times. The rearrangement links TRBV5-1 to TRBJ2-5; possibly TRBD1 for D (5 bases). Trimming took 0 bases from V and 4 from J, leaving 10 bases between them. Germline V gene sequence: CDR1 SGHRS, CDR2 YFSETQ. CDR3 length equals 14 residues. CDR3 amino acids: CASSLELRAETQYF. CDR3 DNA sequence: TGCGCCAGCAGCTTGGAACTCAGGGCAGAGACCCAGTACTTC.

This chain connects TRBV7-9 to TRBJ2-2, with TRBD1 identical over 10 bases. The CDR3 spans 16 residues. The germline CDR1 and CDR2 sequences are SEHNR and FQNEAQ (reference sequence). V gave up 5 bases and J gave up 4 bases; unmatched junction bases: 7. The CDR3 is CASSPAGQGGTGELFF. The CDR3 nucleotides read TGTGCCAGCAGCCCCGCCGGACAGGGGGGCACCGGGGAGCTGTTTTTT.

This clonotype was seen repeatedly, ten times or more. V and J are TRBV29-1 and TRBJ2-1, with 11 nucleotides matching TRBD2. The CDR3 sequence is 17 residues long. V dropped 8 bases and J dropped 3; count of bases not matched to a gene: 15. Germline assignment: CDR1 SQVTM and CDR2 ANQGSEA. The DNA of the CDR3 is TGCAGCACATCCGGGACTAGCGGTATTATTGGCTACAATGAGCAGTTCTTC. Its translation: CSTSGTSGIIGYNEQFF.

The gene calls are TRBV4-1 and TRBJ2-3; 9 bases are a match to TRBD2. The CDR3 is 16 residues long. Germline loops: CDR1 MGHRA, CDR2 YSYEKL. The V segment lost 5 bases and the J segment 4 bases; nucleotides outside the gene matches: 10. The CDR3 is CASSGELAGSSDTQYF. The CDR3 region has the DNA TGCGCCAGCAGCGGAGAACTAGCGGGTTCCTCAGATACGCAGTATTTT.

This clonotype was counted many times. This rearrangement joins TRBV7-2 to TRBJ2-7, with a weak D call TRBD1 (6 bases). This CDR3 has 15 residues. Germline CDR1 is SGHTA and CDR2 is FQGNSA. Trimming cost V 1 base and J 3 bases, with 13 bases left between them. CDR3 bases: TGTGCCAGCAGCTTAGAGGGGGTCAGGTTCTACGAGCAGTACTTC. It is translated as CASSLEGVRFYEQYF.

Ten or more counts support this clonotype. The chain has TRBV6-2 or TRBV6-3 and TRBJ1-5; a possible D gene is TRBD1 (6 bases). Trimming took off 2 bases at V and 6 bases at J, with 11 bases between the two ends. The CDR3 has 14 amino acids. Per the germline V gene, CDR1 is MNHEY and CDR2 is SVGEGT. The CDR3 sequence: CASSYQGWVQPQHF. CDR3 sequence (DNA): TGTGCCAGCAGTTACCAGGGGTGGGTTCAGCCCCAGCATTTT.

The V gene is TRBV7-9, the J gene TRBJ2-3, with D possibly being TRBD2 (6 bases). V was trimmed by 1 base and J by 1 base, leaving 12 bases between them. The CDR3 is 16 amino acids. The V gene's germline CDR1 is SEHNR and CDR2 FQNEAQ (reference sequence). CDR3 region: CASSLGRLDGTDTQYF. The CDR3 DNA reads TGTGCCAGCAGCTTAGGGCGACTAGACGGCACAGATACGCAGTATTTT. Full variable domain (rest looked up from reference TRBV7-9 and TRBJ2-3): DTGVSQNPRHKITKRGQNVTFRCDPISEHNRLYWYRQTLGQGPEFLTYFQNEAQLEKSRLLSDRFSAERPKGSFSTLEIQRTEQGDSAMYLCASSLGRLDGTDTQYFGPGTRLTVL.

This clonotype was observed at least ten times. The CDR3 sequence: CSVGLDRGKGRYGYTF. DNA of the CDR3: TGCAGCGTTGGGTTGGACAGGGGAAAAGGACGCTATGGCTACACCTTC. The rearrangement uses TRBV29-1 and TRBJ1-2, with TRBD1 matching over 9 bases. Per germline, CDR1 SQVTM and CDR2 ANQGSEA. CDR3 length: 16 residues. The J segment lost 4 bases and the V segment lost 4 bases, leaving 13 bases of the junction unmatched. The variable domain in full, with the rest retrieved from reference TRBV29-1 and TRBJ1-2, is SAVISQKPSRDICQRGTSLTIQCQVDSQVTMMFWYRQQPGQSLTLIATANQGSEATYESGFVIDKFPISRPNLTFSTLTVSNMSPEDSSIYLCSVGLDRGKGRYGYTFGSGTRLTVV.

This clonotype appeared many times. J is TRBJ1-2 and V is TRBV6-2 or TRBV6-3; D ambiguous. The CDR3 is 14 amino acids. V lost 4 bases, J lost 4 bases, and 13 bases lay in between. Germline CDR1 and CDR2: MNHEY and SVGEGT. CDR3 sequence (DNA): TGTGCCAGCAGTTGGGCAGACCACTTCTATGGCTACACCTTC. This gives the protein CASSWADHFYGYTF.

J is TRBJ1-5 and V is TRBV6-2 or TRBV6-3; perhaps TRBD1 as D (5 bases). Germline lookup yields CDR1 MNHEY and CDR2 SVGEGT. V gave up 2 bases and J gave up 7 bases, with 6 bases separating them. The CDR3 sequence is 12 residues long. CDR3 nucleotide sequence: TGTGCCAGCAGTTACGGGGGACAGCCCCAGCATTTT. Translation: CASSYGGQPQHF.

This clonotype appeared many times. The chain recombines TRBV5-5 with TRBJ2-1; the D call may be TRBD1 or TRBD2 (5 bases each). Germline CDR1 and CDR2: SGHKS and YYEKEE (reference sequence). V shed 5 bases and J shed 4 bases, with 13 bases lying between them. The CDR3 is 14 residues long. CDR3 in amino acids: CASRPGPKYNEQFF. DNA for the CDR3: TGTGCCAGCAGGCCGGGGCCGAAGTACAATGAGCAGTTCTTC. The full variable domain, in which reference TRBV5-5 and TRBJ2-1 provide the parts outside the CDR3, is DAGVTQSPTHLIKTRGQQVTLRCSPISGHKSVSWYQQVLGQGPQFIFQYYEKEERGRGNFPDRFSARQFPNYSSELNVNALLLGDSALYLCASRPGPKYNEQFFGPGTRLTVL.

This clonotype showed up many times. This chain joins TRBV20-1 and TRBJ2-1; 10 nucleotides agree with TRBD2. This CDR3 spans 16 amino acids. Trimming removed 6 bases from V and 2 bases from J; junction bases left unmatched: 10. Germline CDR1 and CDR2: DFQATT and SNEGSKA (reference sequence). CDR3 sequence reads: CSAAPGLAATYNEQFF. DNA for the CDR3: TGCAGTGCAGCCCCAGGACTAGCGGCCACCTACAATGAGCAGTTCTTC.

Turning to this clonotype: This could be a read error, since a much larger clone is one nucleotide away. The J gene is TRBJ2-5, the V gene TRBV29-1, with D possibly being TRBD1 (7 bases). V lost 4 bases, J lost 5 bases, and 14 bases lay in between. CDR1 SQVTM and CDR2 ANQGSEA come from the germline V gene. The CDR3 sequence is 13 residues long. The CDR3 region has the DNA TGCAGCGTTGCCCTCAGGGGGGACGAGACCCAGTACTTC. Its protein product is CSVALRGDETQYF.

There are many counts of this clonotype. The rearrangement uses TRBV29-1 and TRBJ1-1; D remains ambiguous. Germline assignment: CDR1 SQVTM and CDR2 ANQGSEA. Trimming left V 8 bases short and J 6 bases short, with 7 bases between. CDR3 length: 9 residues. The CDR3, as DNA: TGCAGCTCCGACCCTGAAGCTTTCTTT. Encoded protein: CSSDPEAFF.

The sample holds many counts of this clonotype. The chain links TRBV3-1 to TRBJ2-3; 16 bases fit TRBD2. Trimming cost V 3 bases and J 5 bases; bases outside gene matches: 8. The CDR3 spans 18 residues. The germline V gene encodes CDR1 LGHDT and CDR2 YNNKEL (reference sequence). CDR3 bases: TGTGCCAGCAGCCAGTTTCCCGGGACTAGCGGGAGGGAAGATACGCAGTATTTT. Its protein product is CASSQFPGTSGREDTQYF.